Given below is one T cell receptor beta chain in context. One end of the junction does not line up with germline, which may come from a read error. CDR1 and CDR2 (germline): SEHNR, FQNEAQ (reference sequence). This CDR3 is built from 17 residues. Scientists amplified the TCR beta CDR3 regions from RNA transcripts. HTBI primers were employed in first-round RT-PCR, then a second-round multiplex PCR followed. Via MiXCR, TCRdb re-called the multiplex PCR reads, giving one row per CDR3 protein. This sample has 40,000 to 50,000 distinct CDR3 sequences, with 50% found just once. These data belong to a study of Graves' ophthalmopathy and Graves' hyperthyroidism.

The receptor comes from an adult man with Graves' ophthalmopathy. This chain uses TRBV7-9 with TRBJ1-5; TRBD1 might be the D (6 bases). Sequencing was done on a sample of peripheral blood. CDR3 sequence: CASSQVTRSGGEQPQHF. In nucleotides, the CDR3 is TGCGCCAGCAGCCAAGTTACAAGGTCTGGGGGCGAGCAGCCCCAGCATTTT.